Reported below is one T cell receptor beta chain. V dropped 2 bases and J dropped 4 bases, with 2 bases sitting between them. There are 12 residues in the CDR3. Germline CDR1 and CDR2: MGHRA and YSYEKL. The authors' processing: By means of reference gene primer amplification, nucleated cell counts were estimated. TCRdb's table, derived via immunoSEQ multiplex PCR, lists solely in-frame clones and lacks some. V, J and clone size are taken as reported in that table, and D and trimming were inferred from the DNA itself. The data contain over 250,000 clones, 91% of them singletons. This entry comes from a study of blood T cell repertoires in COVID-19.

The chain carries TRBV4-1 and TRBJ2-2, with unresolved D. The sequenced sample consisted of peripheral blood. This clonotype originated in a young adult with COVID-19, enrolled during active disease. The CDR3 here is CASSQLTGELFF. DNA for the CDR3: TGCGCCAGCAGCCAACTCACCGGGGAGCTGTTTTTT.